A single sample is the source of the 22 T cell receptor beta chains below, sequenced in a study of radiation and T cells in renal cell carcinoma. Noted time point: baseline pretreatment blood. As to treatment: 15 Gy SBRT to primary tumor, nephrectomy 4 weeks later. Here immunoSEQ multiplex PCR was the method, and the copy in TCRdb shows in-frame clones only, minus some. Of some 95,000 clones listed, approximately 86% are singletons. Material: blood, obtained from a patient whose treatment included radiotherapy and nephrectomy. The receptors were sampled from a man aged 50-60 years with renal cell carcinoma.

The chain employs TRBV18 and TRBJ2-1; the D gene is possibly TRBD2 (6 bases). The CDR3 runs 14 residues. Germline V gene lookup returns CDR1 KGHSH and CDR2 LQKENI. The V end lost 4 bases, the J end lost 5 bases, and 12 bases lay between the germline ends. CDR3 in DNA: TGTGCCAGCTCACGTCCTAGCGAACACAATGAGCAGTTCTTC. Its translation: CASSRPSEHNEQFF.

This clone came up a few times. The chain is built from TRBV2 and TRBJ2-1; TRBD2 aligns across 8 bases. The germline gives CDR1 SNHLY, CDR2 FYNNEI. The ends lost 10 bases at V and 2 bases at J; junction bases unmatched: 4. The CDR3 sequence is 13 residues long. CDR3 bases: TGTGCCACCAGCGGGGGTCCCTACAATGAGCAGTTCTTC. This sequence encodes CATSGGPYNEQFF.

The rearrangement uses TRBV6-4 and TRBJ1-2; weak D call: TRBD1 (5 bases). CDR3 length: 14 amino acids. The V and J ends lost 2 bases and 7 bases respectively, with 14 bases between them. Germline-derived CDR1 and CDR2 are MRHNA and SNTAGT. The CDR3 loop reads CASSDGQGFSGYTF. As DNA, the CDR3 is TGTGCCAGCAGTGACGGGCAGGGTTTCTCTGGCTACACCTTC.

CDR3 in amino acids: CASSARGALHQPQHF. CDR3 sequence (DNA): TGTGCCAGTAGTGCAAGGGGGGCGCTTCATCAGCCCCAGCATTTT. The chain joins TRBV19 to TRBJ1-5; TRBD1 is a possible D gene (6 bases). The CDR3 covers 15 residues. Germline CDR1 and CDR2: LNHDA and SQIVND (reference sequence). Trimming cost V 5 bases and J 5 bases, with 16 bases left between them.

This chain links TRBV7-9 with TRBJ1-1; unclear D gene. The CDR3 covers 13 residues. Per the germline V gene, CDR1 is SEHNR and CDR2 is FQNEAQ (reference sequence). Trimming took 1 base from V and 3 from J, leaving 6 bases between them. CDR3 coding DNA: TGTGCCAGCAGCTTAGAAGTAGACACTGAAGCTTTCTTT. Protein sequence: CASSLEVDTEAFF.

This chain joins TRBV6-5 and TRBJ1-6; D call uncertain. V was pared by 2 bases and J by 8 bases, with 13 bases between. Germline V lookup: CDR1 MNHEY, CDR2 SVGAGI. The CDR3 has 15 residues. CDR3 amino acids: CASSYTEQSDSPLHF. The CDR3 DNA reads as TGTGCCAGCAGTTACACTGAACAATCTGATTCACCCCTCCACTTT.

V is TRBV9 and J is TRBJ1-5; D is unclear. The CDR3 runs to 13 residues. V was clipped by 1 base and J by 7 bases, with 9 bases between them. Germline assignment: CDR1 SGDLS and CDR2 YYNGEE. The CDR3 sequence: CASSVNLGQPQHF. CDR3 nucleotides: TGTGCCAGCAGCGTAAATTTAGGGCAGCCCCAGCATTTT.

The chain links TRBV6-1 to TRBJ1-2; D is uncertain. CDR3 size: 12 residues. The germline CDR1 and CDR2 sequences are MNHNS and SASEGT. Trimming pared 7 bases from V and 8 bases from J, leaving 14 bases between. CDR3 in DNA: TGTGCCAGCATTGATCCAGCCCGGGGCTACACCTTC. It translates to CASIDPARGYTF.

The chain joins TRBV9 to TRBJ2-3, with D possibly matching TRBD2 (6 bases). V was pared by 4 bases and J by 0 bases, with 12 bases between. The CDR3 covers 15 residues. Germline V gives CDR1 SGDLS, CDR2 YYNGEE. This chain's CDR3 is CASSIGLTSTDTQYF. The CDR3 DNA is TGTGCCAGCAGCATTGGACTAACTAGCACAGATACGCAGTATTTT.

The chain has TRBV19 and TRBJ1-5; TRBD1 aligns across 10 bases. From germline, CDR1 is LNHDA and CDR2 SQIVND (reference sequence). There are 14 residues in the CDR3. V lost 8 bases and J lost 2; bases outside the gene matches: 3. As DNA, the CDR3 is TGTGCCAGTGGCGGGACAGGGGGCAATCAGCCCCAGCATTTT. This translates into CASGGTGGNQPQHF.

The gene calls are TRBV5-1 and TRBJ2-2; TRBD2 might be the D (6 bases). The CDR3 spans 16 residues. With 3 bases removed from V and 6 bases from J, the gap between germline ends came to 18 bases. CDR1 and CDR2 (germline): SGHRS, YFSETQ. CDR3 sequence: CASSSYSGPAPGELFF. The CDR3 DNA reads as TGCGCCAGCAGCTCGTATAGCGGCCCCGCCCCCGGGGAGCTGTTTTTT.

The chain recombines TRBV18 with TRBJ2-3, with D unclear. In germline, CDR1 is KGHSH, CDR2 LQKENI. The CDR3 totals 15 residues. V was trimmed by 0 bases and J by 2 bases, leaving 9 bases between them. The DNA for the CDR3 is TGTGCCAGCTCACCACCGTCCCCAGCCACAGATACGCAGTATTTT. Translated, it gives CASSPPSPATDTQYF. The full variable domain, its missing parts supplied by reference TRBV18 and TRBJ2-3, is NAGVMQNPRHLVRRRGQEARLRCSPMKGHSHVYWYRQLPEEGLKFMVYLQKENIIDESGMPKERFSAEFPKEGPSILRIQQVVRGDSAAYFCASSPPSPATDTQYFGPGTRLTVL.

Here the CDR3 reads CASSSTGLSGELFF. CDR3 nucleotides: TGTGCCAGCAGTTCAACAGGGTTGTCCGGGGAGCTGTTTTTT. The V call is TRBV6-6, the J call TRBJ2-2; a weak D match, TRBD1 (6 bases). The length of the CDR3 is 14 residues. V dropped 4 bases and J dropped 6 bases, with 12 bases sitting between them. Germline loops: CDR1 MNHNY, CDR2 SVGAGI (reference sequence).

The rearrangement joins TRBV27 to TRBJ1-2, with D uncertain. Germline CDR1 is MNHEY and CDR2 is SMNVEV (reference sequence). The CDR3 sequence is 14 residues long. V gave up 5 bases and J gave up 1 base, with 11 bases separating them. The CDR3 DNA reads TGTGCCAGCAGTCCATTTCAGAGTAACTATGGCTACACCTTC. Protein: CASSPFQSNYGYTF.

This chain links TRBV5-1 with TRBJ1-1; D is possibly TRBD1 (6 bases). Germline V gene lookup returns CDR1 SGHRS and CDR2 YFSETQ. Deletions cut 5 bases from V and 6 bases from J, with 14 bases between. This CDR3 spans 13 amino acids. CDR3 residues: CASSLPGVAEAFF. The DNA for the CDR3 is TGCGCCAGCAGTCTTCCAGGGGTGGCTGAAGCTTTCTTT.

The table lists this clone with a count of one. The V and J genes are TRBV6-4 and TRBJ2-5; TRBD2 agrees at 12 bases. V was clipped by 2 bases and J by 9 bases; unmatched bases: 4. Germline V gene lookup returns CDR1 MRHNA and CDR2 SNTAGT. The CDR3 length is 14 residues. The DNA for the CDR3 is TGTGCCAGCAGTGACCCCGGACTAGCGGGGCCCCAGTACTTC. It translates to CASSDPGLAGPQYF.

The chain recombines TRBV10-3 with TRBJ2-3; D may be TRBD2 (6 bases). The CDR3 is 14 residues long. Germline CDR1 ENHRY, CDR2 SYGVKD. Deletions cut 7 bases from V and 0 bases from J, with 11 bases between. CDR3: CAIKPSASTDTQYF. The DNA of the CDR3 is TGTGCCATCAAGCCTAGCGCTAGCACAGATACGCAGTATTTT.

This clone was seen a few times. The rearrangement uses TRBV11-1 and TRBJ1-2; D gene uncertain. The V gene lost 5 bases and the J gene lost 0 bases, with 7 bases spanning the gap. CDR1 is SGHAT and CDR2 is FQDESV in the germline V gene (reference sequence). This CDR3 is 13 amino acids long. CDR3 bases: TGTGCCAGCAGCCTACAAGCTAACTATGGCTACACCTTC. Its translation is CASSLQANYGYTF.

V is TRBV5-4 and J is TRBJ1-1; D is possibly TRBD1 (5 bases). Trimming took off 4 bases at V and 0 bases at J, with 13 bases between the two ends. CDR3 length: 15 amino acids. CDR1 SGHNT and CDR2 YYREEE come from the germline V gene (reference sequence). The DNA of the CDR3 is TGTGCCAGCAGCCTCGGGACCACCATGAACACTGAAGCTTTCTTT. Protein sequence: CASSLGTTMNTEAFF.

The chain employs TRBV10-2 and TRBJ2-1, with D unclear. There are 11 residues in the CDR3. Deletions cut 5 bases from V and 8 bases from J, with 7 bases between. Germline-derived CDR1 and CDR2 are WSHSY and SAAADI. CDR3 residues: CASSLSYEQFF. CDR3 in DNA: TGCGCCAGCAGTTTGAGTTATGAGCAGTTCTTC.

The CDR3 spells CASSENPGSYEQYF. As DNA, the CDR3 is TGCGCCAGCAGTGAGAACCCCGGTTCCTACGAGCAGTACTTC. The J gene is TRBJ2-7, the V gene TRBV10-1; D is undetermined. The CDR3 has 14 amino acids. The V end was cut by 2 bases, the J end by 1 base, with 9 bases between. Germline loops: CDR1 WNHNN, CDR2 SYGVQD (reference sequence).

The count of this clone is one. This sequence joins TRBV28 and TRBJ2-7, with a weak D call TRBD2 (5 bases). V was pared by 5 bases and J by 0 bases, with 14 bases between. This CDR3 comprises 15 residues. Germline V gives CDR1 MDHEN, CDR2 SYDVKM. In DNA form, the CDR3 reads TGTGCCAGCAGTCTCGACTACCCCTACTCCTACGAGCAGTACTTC. Translated, it gives CASSLDYPYSYEQYF.